This T cell receptor beta chain was recorded in a study of regulatory T cells in long-lasting Graves disease (dated by TCRdb to the early 2020s). A note on the overall study: Persistent Graves' disease meant more than 5 years of antithyroid drug treatment with TSH receptor autoantibodies that stayed positive. A total of roughly 33 samples were covered by TCR sequencing, comprising around 13 persistent and around 20 newly diagnosed Graves' disease patients. Peripheral blood TCR sequencing and RNA sequencing compared persistent Graves' disease patients with newly diagnosed Graves' disease patients. Persistent Graves' disease patients in the clinical cohort had taken antithyroid drugs for about 9.7 years on average. The study was conducted in China and was registered as a clinical trial. The full study reports these points: TRBV28, TRBJ1-2 and TRBJ2-5 were preferentially used in persistent disease, while TRBV20-1 and TRBJ2-1 were favored in newly diagnosed disease. Patients with persistent disease shared more public clonotypes (approximately 2,500) than newly diagnosed patients did (more than 900). Compared with newly diagnosed patients, persistent Graves' disease patients had lower TCR Shannon entropy and fewer highly expanded clones, which suggests clonal expansion. Sequencing and analysis were limited to the TCR beta chain. The study examined only peripheral blood because the primary lesion, thyroid tissue, could not be accessed. The small sample size was acknowledged by the authors as a limitation that may reduce accuracy.

CDR1 and CDR2 were assigned from the germline V gene (reference sequence) as LGHDT and YNNKEL. From cysteine to phenylalanine, the CDR3 is 17 amino acids long. The only DNA kept is the CDR3, 51 bases in frame from the first base. V was cut back by 0 bases and J by 3 bases, leaving a gap of 16 bases between them. Per the publication, the time point label means: persistent/refractory GD, antithyroid drugs over 5 years with positive TRAb. For both TCR sequencing and RNA sequencing, RNA was extracted from PBMCs in TRIzol. The diagnosis of Graves' disease was made according to American Thyroid Association guidelines. Patients were recruited from an endocrinology department in Xi'an, China. Each patient gave approximately 10 milliliters of peripheral blood, collected in an EDTA anticoagulant tube. PBMCs were isolated by Ficoll Paque Plus density gradient separation without further T cell sorting. An Agilent 2100 Bioanalyzer and agarose gel were used to assess RNA quality, and a NanoDrop 2000 was used to measure RNA concentration.

On this clonotype: The antigen it binds to is not known. Base qualities were left out, and no much larger clone turns up one base away.

Preparation of the library involved multiplex PCR. For sequencing, an Illumina HiSeq 4000 was employed. CDR3 regions were amplified by Arm-PCR with iRepertoire HTBI primers to construct TCR beta libraries. Gel purification was performed on PCR products prior to sequencing. As for how the authors treated the data: Gene usage analysis of CDR3 amino acid clonotypes used the 55 to 80 TRBV and 14 TRBJ segments found across samples. Filtered high-quality paired reads were merged into contigs using COPE and FqMerger. BLAST was used to align contigs to IMGT TRBV, TRBD and TRBJ reference genes, and CDR3 was defined according to IMGT. Any clonotype with a frequency above 0.1% was counted as a highly expanded clone. Shannon entropy was used to measure repertoire diversity, and the Gini coefficient was used to measure V-J evenness. Public clonotypes were defined as clonotypes shared by more than one individual. The raw public reads went through TCRdb reprocessing: fastp at Q25, MiXCR clone calling, in-frame beta chains kept. Rows are unified per CDR3 protein, each entry keeping the most common DNA and genes. It is TCRdb's table, rather than the study itself, that gives the V and J calls and clone size. The sample profile shows more than 650,000 distinct CDR3 sequences; about 30% of them were found once. Around 42% of the sample comes from the top ten.

The receptor was derived from a female donor with Graves disease. The sequence links TRBV3-1 to TRBJ2-3, with no D gene named confidently. This sample comprised peripheral blood mononuclear cells (PBMCs), obtained when the disease was refractory, from a patient treated with antithyroid drugs. The DNA sequence reads TGTGCCAGCAGCCAAGATCGGCCTGAAGGGCGGACAGATACGCAGTATTTT. The translation is CASSQDRPEGRTDTQYF.